This T cell receptor (beta chain) was recovered during a study of regulatory T cells in long-lasting Graves disease. Broader study findings: Preferential use of TRBV28, TRBJ1-2 and TRBJ2-5 was seen in persistent disease. Persistent Graves' cases showed lower TCR diversity than newly diagnosed cases.

CDR1 is SGHVS and CDR2 is FQNEAQ in the germline V gene. The germline V and J ends were trimmed by 5 bases and 1 base, with 14 bases remaining between them. The CDR3 totals 15 residues. This clonotype was counted only a few times. Its matching antigen is unknown. With iRepertoire HTBI primers and Arm-PCR of CDR3 regions, TCR beta libraries were built. TCRdb re-derived calls from the multiplex PCR reads in MiXCR, one entry per CDR3 protein. The table includes hundreds of thousands of distinct CDR3 sequences, 20% to 25% detected once. The time point here: persistent/refractory GD, antithyroid drugs over 5 years with positive TRAb. From RNA extracted from PBMCs, the TCR library was made.

The chain recombines TRBV7-8 with TRBJ1-1, with TRBD1 as a possible D gene (5 bases). The receptor was derived from a female donor with Graves disease. The starting material was peripheral blood mononuclear cells (PBMCs), obtained when the disease was refractory, from a patient treated with antithyroid drugs. The CDR3: CASSPKGYGNTEAFF. In DNA, the CDR3 is TGTGCCAGCAGCCCTAAGGGGTATGGGAACACTGAAGCTTTCTTT.